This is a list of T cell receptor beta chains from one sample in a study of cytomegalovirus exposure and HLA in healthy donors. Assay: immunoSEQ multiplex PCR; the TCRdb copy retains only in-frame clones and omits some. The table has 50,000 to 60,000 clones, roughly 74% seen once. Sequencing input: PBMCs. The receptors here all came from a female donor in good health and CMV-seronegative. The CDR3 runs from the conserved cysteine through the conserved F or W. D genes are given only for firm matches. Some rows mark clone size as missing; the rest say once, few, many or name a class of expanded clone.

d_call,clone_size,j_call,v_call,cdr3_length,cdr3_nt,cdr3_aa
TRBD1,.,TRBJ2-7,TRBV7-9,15,TGTGCCAGCAGCTCCTGGGACAGGGGACCCGACGAGCAGTACTTC,CASSSWDRGPDEQYF
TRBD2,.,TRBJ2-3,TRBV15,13,TGTGCCACCGGCAGAGATCGGGGGGGAGAGCAGTATTTT,CATGRDRGGEQYF
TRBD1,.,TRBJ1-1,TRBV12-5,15,TGTGCTAGTGGTTCTCCGGGACAGGGAAAAACTGAAGCTTTCTTT,CASGSPGQGKTEAFF
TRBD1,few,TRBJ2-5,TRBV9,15,TGTGCCAGCAGCGTACCGACAGGGGGCCGAGAGACCCAGTACTTC,CASSVPTGGRETQYF
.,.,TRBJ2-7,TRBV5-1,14,TGCGCCAGCAGCTTGGACAGAGGGAGTGGCGAGCAGTACTTC,CASSLDRGSGEQYF
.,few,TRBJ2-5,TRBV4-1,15,TGCGCCAGCAGCCAAGAACTAGCTAGGCAGGAGACCCAGTACTTC,CASSQELARQETQYF
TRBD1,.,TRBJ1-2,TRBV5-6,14,TGTGCCAGCAGCTTCAGGGGGCGGAACTATGGCTACACCTTC,CASSFRGRNYGYTF
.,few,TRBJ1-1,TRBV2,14,TGTGCCAGCAGTGAAGTGGGGAGGGGACTGGAAGCTTTCTTT,CASSEVGRGLEAFF
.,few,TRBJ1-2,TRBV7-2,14,TGTGCCAGCAGGCTCGACAGTTTGAACTATGGCTACACCTTC,CASRLDSLNYGYTF
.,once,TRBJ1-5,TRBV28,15,TGTGCCAGCAGTTTTATAGACCAGACATATCAGCCCCAGCATTTT,CASSFIDQTYQPQHF
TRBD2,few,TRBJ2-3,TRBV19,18,TGTGCCAGTAGCCTGGAGAGACGCGGGGGAGGCCGCACAGATACGCAGTATTTT,CASSLERRGGGRTDTQYF
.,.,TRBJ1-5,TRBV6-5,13,TGTGCCAGTGGTCGGATCGCGGGTCAGCCCCAGCATTTT,CASGRIAGQPQHF
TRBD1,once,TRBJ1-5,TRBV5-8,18,TGTGCCAGCAGCCCGGGTAGGGGGCCTCGATTGTTCAATCAGCCCCAGCATTTT,CASSPGRGPRLFNQPQHF
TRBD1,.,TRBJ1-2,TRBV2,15,TGTGCCAGCAGTGACCGACAGGGGGTTTTCTATGGCTACACCTTC,CASSDRQGVFYGYTF
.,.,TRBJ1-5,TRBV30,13,TGTGCCTGGAGTGTAGAGGGAAATCAGCCCCAGCATTTT,CAWSVEGNQPQHF
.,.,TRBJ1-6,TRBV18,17,TGTGCCAGCTCACCCCAAACAGGAGGGTCGATCAATTCACCCCTCCACTTT,CASSPQTGGSINSPLHF
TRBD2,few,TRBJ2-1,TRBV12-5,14,TGTGCTAGTGGTTACGGAGCGGGGGGGGATGAGCAGTTCTTC,CASGYGAGGDEQFF
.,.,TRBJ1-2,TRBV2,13,TGTGCCAGCAGGGTTCAGGGCCTCTATGGCTACACCTTC,CASRVQGLYGYTF
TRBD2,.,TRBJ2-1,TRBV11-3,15,TGTGCCAGCAGCGCCACTAGCGGAAGATCGGATGAGCAGTTCTTC,CASSATSGRSDEQFF
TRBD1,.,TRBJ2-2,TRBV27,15,TGTGCCAGCAGTGCCGGGACAGGGAACACCGGGGAGCTGTTTTTT,CASSAGTGNTGELFF
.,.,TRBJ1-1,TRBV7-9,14,TGTTCCAGCAGCTCGGGGGTAGGGGGGGCTGAAGCTTTCTTT,CSSSSGVGGAEAFF
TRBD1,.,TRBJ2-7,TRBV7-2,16,TGTGCCAGCAGCTTAGATGGGGCAACAGGGGTCTACGAGCAGTACTTC,CASSLDGATGVYEQYF
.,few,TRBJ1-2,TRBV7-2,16,TGTGCCAGCAGCTTAGATCTGCTTGAGGTTAACTATGGCTACACCTTC,CASSLDLLEVNYGYTF
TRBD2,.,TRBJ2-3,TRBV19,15,TGTGCCAGTAGTATAGGCCGGGGGGGAGCAGATACGCAGTATTTT,CASSIGRGGADTQYF
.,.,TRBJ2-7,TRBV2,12,TGTGCCAGTGATGGGCAGAGCTACGAGCAGTACTTC,CASDGQSYEQYF
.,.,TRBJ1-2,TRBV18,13,TGTGCCAGCTCACCAGGAGGGCTCTATGGCTACACCTTC,CASSPGGLYGYTF
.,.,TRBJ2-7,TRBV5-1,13,TGCGCCAGCAGCTTGGTCGGCGGCTACGAGCAGTACTTC,CASSLVGGYEQYF
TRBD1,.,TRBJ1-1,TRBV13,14,TGTGCCAGCAGCTTAGTCACAGGGGGTACTGAAGCTTTCTTT,CASSLVTGGTEAFF
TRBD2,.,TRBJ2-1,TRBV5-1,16,TGCGCCAGCAGCTTGACTAGCGGGGGGGCCGGTAATGAGCAGTTCTTC,CASSLTSGGAGNEQFF
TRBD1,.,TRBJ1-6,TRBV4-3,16,TGCGCCAGCAGCCTCTCGGGACAGGGAAAGAAATCACCCCTCCACTTT,CASSLSGQGKKSPLHF
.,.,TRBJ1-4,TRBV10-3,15,TGTGCCATCAGTCCAGGGATGGGGGAGGTTGAAAAACTGTTTTTT,CAISPGMGEVEKLFF
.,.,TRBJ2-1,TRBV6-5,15,TGTGCCAGCAGACCCCCAGGGGCGCAATACAATGAGCAGTTCTTC,CASRPPGAQYNEQFF
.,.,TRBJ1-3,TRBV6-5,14,TGTGCCAGCAGTTACCCGGCAGGGGAACACACCATATATTTT,CASSYPAGEHTIYF
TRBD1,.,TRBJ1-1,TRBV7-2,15,TGTGCCAGCAGCTTAGGCGAGACAGGGGGCCGCCAAGCTTTCTTT,CASSLGETGGRQAFF
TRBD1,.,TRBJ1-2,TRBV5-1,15,TGCGCCAGCAGCTTGGGACAGGGGCGCGACTATGGCTACACCTTC,CASSLGQGRDYGYTF
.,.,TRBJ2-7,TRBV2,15,TGTGCCAGCAGGCGATTGGAGGGTCGGTCCTACGAGCAGTACTTC,CASRRLEGRSYEQYF
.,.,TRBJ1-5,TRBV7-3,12,TGTGCCAGCAGCTCCCCCGGGGGGCCCCAGCATTTT,CASSSPGGPQHF
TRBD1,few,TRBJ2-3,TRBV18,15,TGTGCCAGCTCACCGGTCACAGGGGGCACAGATACGCAGTATTTT,CASSPVTGGTDTQYF
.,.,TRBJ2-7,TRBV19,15,TGTGCCAGTAGCCCACGAACAGGGAGGGTCTACGAGCAGTACTTC,CASSPRTGRVYEQYF
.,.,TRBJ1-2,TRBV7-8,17,TGTGCCAGCAGCTCCCCGGGGGGGGAGGGCGCCAGCTATGGCTACACCTTC,CASSSPGGEGASYGYTF
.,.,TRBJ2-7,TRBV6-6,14,TGTGCCAGCAGCATCAGATACACCTCCTACGAGCAGTACTTC,CASSIRYTSYEQYF
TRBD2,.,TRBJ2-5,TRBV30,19,TGTGCCTGGAGTGACCCTGCGAAGGGCGGCGGGGGGAGGAGGGAGACCCAGTACTTC,CAWSDPAKGGGGRRETQYF